These 6 T cell receptor beta chains were all obtained from the same sample, sequenced in a study of a mutant IDH1 vaccine in newly diagnosed glioma. Libraries were prepared by immunoSEQ multiplex PCR; TCRdb keeps only in-frame clonotypes and omits some of them. The sample has tens of thousands of clones, about 81% seen once. Stated time point: week 11, during vaccination. Every single dose of the vaccine, 300 ug of mutant IDH1 20-mer peptide, came with topical imiquimod. Their antigens remain unidentified. This specimen consisted of PBMCs, obtained from a glioma patient whose treatment included an IDH1 peptide vaccine. All receptors come from a woman in her forties or fifties with glioma.

The rearrangement joins TRBV6-5 to TRBJ1-1; D is unclear. Trimming left V 3 bases short and J 4 bases short, with 12 bases between. Germline loops: CDR1 MNHEY, CDR2 SVGAGI. The CDR3 is made up of 14 amino acids. The DNA of the CDR3 is TGTGCCAGCAGTTATTCCACAAGTGCCACTGAAGCTTTCTTT. This gives the protein CASSYSTSATEAFF.

This chain links TRBV4-2 with TRBJ2-2; D gene uncertain. The germline gives CDR1 LGHNA, CDR2 YNFKEQ. CDR3 size: 15 residues. With 1 base removed from V and 0 bases from J, the gap between germline ends came to 6 bases. The DNA of the CDR3 is TGTGCCAGCAGCCAAGTCAGGACGAACACCGGGGAGCTGTTTTTT. It codes for CASSQVRTNTGELFF.

This rearrangement joins TRBV27 to TRBJ1-5; D is uncertain. Germline CDR1 and CDR2: MNHEY and SMNVEV (reference sequence). CDR3 length equals 17 residues. The V and J ends lost 6 bases and 1 base respectively, with 19 bases between them. CDR3 nucleotide sequence: TGTGCCAGCAGCCGAATCGGCGACCCAAGGAGCAATCAGCCCCAGCATTTT. It specifies CASSRIGDPRSNQPQHF.

The rearrangement links TRBV30 to TRBJ1-1; D remains unclear. The length of the CDR3 is 12 residues. The germline V gene has CDR1 GTSNPN and CDR2 SVGIG (reference sequence). Trimming pared 4 bases from V and 7 bases from J, leaving 13 bases between. The CDR3 loop is CAWIAGDNEAFF. The CDR3, as DNA: TGTGCCTGGATCGCAGGTGACAATGAAGCTTTCTTT.

V and J are TRBV5-6 and TRBJ1-1, with 8 bases lining up with TRBD1. The CDR3 loop spans 16 amino acids. V lost 4 bases, J lost 6 bases, and 14 bases stayed unmatched. Germline loops: CDR1 SGHDT, CDR2 YYEEEE. CDR3: CASSPGTGGLWAEAFF. The CDR3 nucleotides are TGTGCCAGCAGCCCAGGGACAGGAGGATTATGGGCTGAAGCTTTCTTT.

V usage is TRBV5-1 and J usage is TRBJ1-4; 7 bases are a match to TRBD1. The CDR3 runs to 16 residues. The ends lost 1 base at V and 0 bases at J; junction bases unmatched: 3. CDR1 and CDR2 (germline): SGHRS, YFSETQ. This chain's CDR3 is CASSLTGAATNEKLFF. CDR3 coding DNA: TGCGCCAGCAGCTTGACAGGGGCAGCAACTAATGAAAAACTGTTTTTT.